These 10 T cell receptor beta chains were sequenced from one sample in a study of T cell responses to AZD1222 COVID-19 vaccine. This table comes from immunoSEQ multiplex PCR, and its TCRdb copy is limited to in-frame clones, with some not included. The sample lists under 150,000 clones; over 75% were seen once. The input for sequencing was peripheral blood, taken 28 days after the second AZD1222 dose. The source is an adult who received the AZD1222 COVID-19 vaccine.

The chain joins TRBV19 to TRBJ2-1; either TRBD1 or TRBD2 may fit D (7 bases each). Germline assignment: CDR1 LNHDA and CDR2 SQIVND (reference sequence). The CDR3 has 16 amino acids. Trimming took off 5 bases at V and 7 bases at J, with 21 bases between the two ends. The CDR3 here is CASSPPRGGMVNEQFF. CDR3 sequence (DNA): TGTGCCAGTAGTCCCCCCAGGGGGGGGATGGTTAATGAGCAGTTCTTC.

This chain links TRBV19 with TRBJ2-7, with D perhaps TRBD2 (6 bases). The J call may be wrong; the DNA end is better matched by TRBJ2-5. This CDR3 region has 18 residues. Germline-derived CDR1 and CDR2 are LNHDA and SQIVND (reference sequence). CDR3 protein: CASSNSAPLAGAPTTQYF. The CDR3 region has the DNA TGTGCCAGTAGCAACTCGGCCCCACTAGCCGGAGCTCCTACGACCCAGTACTTC.

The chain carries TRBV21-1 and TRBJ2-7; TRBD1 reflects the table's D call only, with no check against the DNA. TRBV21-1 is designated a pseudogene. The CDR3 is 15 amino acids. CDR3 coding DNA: TGTGCCAGCAGCCGCCCTCCCCCAGGGTACGACGAGCAGTACTTC. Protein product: CASSRPPPGYDEQYF.

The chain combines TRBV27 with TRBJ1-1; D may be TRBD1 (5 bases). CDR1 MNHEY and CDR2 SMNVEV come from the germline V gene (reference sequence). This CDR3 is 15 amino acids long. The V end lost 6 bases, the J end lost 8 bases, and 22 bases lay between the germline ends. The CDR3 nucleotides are TGTGCCAGCAGCCTCCCGACCCAGGGTAAAAGGGAAGCTTTCTTT. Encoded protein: CASSLPTQGKREAFF.

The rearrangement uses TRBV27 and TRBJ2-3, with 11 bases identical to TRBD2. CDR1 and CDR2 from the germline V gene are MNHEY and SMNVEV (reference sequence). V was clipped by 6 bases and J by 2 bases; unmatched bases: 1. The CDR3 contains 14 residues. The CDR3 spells CASRLAGDTDTQYF. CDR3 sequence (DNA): TGTGCCAGCAGACTAGCGGGAGACACAGATACGCAGTATTTT.

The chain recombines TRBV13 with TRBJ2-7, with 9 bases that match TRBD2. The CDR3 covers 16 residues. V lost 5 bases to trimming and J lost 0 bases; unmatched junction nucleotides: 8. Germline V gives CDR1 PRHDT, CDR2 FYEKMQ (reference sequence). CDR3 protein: CASSRRLAESSYEQYF. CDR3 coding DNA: TGTGCCAGCAGCCGGCGACTAGCGGAAAGCTCCTACGAGCAGTACTTC.

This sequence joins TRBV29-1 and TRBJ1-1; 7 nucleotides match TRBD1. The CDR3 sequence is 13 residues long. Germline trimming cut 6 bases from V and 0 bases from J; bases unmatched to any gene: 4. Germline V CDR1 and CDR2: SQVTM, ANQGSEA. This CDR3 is CSVRQGLNTEAFF. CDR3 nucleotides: TGCAGCGTAAGACAGGGCCTGAACACTGAAGCTTTCTTT.

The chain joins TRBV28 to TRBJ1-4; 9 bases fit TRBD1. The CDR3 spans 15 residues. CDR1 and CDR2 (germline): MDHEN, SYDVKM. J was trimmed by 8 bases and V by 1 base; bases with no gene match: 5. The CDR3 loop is CASSLSGTGFEKLFF. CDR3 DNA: TGTGCCAGCAGTTTATCAGGGACAGGGTTCGAAAAACTGTTTTTT.

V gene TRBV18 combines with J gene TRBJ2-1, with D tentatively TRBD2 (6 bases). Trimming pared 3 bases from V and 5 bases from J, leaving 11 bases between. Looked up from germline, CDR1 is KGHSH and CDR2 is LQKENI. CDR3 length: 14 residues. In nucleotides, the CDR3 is TGTGCCAGCTCACCGATTGGAGGGGACAATGAGCAGTTCTTC. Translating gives CASSPIGGDNEQFF.

The CDR3 bases are TGTGCCAGCAGAGGGGTTATACAGGGGGCCCGCGGTGACACTGAAGCTTTCTTT. This sequence encodes CASRGVIQGARGDTEAFF. The chain is built from TRBV21-1 and TRBJ1-1; the table names TRBD1, a call not compared with the DNA. TRBV21-1 is classified as a pseudogene. The CDR3 consists of 18 residues.